This section outlines one T cell receptor beta chain sequence together with its context. From germline, CDR1 is SGHAT and CDR2 FQNNGV. Unmatched junction bases numbered 5, after V lost 7 bases and J lost 6 bases. CDR3 size: 15 residues. The data belong to a study of control samples from healthy donors and cancer patients. Clones were read by immunoSEQ multiplex PCR, and TCRdb kept only the in-frame ones, dropping some. The data show under 150,000 clones, with approximately 88% seen just once and roughly 5% held by the top ten. The rearrangement links TRBV11-2 to TRBJ2-1; 14 nucleotides match TRBD2. This receptor was taken from a man aged 30 to 39 in good health. Sequencing input: blood. The CDR3: CASTVTSGGGNEQFF. CDR3 nucleotides: TGTGCCAGCACCGTGACTAGCGGGGGGGGCAATGAGCAGTTCTTC.